This TCR beta chain was obtained from a study of blood T cells in healthy people across ages. The study's findings and limits: Diversity estimated from one million T cells was considered an underestimate.

Whenever a sample was processed, at least 6 million PBMCs were isolated. A second PCR, run for 7 to 11 cycles, used a sample-barcoded 5' primer plus a J-beta primer mix. TCRdb redid the calling of the 5' RACE reads with MiXCR, one entry per CDR3 protein. There are 1,500,000 or so distinct CDR3 sequences in the sample; around 40% occur only once, and about 4% lies in the top ten. For this clonotype: Antigen specificity is unknown. The junction shows a germline mismatch at one end, possibly a read error.

The CDR3 sequence is 15 residues long. Germline loops: CDR1 DFQATT, CDR2 SNEGSKA (reference sequence). This rearrangement joins TRBV20-1 to TRBJ2-4; the match to TRBD2 covers 9 bases. The DNA matches TRBJ2-7 better at its end, which makes the J call doubtful. Sequenced material: blood. This clonotype was obtained from a woman under 30 in good health. This CDR3 is CSTRDSSGDSYEQYF. CDR3 DNA: TGCAGTACTAGAGATTCTAGCGGGGACTCCTACGAGCAGTACTTC.